This T cell receptor beta chain emerged from a study of cytomegalovirus exposure and HLA in healthy donors. Germline V gene data show CDR1 as LNHDA and CDR2 as SQIVND (reference sequence). V was pared by 5 bases and J by 3 bases, with 7 bases of the junction left unmatched. The length of the CDR3 is 15 residues. In its sample, this clone was seen once. The PCR was carried out with 60 Vbeta primers and 13 Jbeta primers. Produced via immunoSEQ multiplex PCR; TCRdb's table is partial and in-frame only. The table records about 160,000 clones, approximately 80% of them present only once. The source material was PBMCs. This chain links TRBV19 with TRBJ1-2, with TRBD1 matching 9 bases. This sequence was found in a young man in good health and CMV-seronegative. The CDR3 nucleotides read TGTGCCAGTAGTGCAAGGGACAGGGTAGACTATGGCTACACCTTC. It yields the protein CASSARDRVDYGYTF. Full variable domain (remainder filled in from reference TRBV19 and TRBJ1-2): DGGITQSPKYLFRKEGQNVTLSCEQNLNHDAMYWYRQDPGQGLRLIYYSQIVNDFQKGDIAEGYSVSREKKESFPLTVTSAQKNPTAFYLCASSARDRVDYGYTFGSGTRLTVV.